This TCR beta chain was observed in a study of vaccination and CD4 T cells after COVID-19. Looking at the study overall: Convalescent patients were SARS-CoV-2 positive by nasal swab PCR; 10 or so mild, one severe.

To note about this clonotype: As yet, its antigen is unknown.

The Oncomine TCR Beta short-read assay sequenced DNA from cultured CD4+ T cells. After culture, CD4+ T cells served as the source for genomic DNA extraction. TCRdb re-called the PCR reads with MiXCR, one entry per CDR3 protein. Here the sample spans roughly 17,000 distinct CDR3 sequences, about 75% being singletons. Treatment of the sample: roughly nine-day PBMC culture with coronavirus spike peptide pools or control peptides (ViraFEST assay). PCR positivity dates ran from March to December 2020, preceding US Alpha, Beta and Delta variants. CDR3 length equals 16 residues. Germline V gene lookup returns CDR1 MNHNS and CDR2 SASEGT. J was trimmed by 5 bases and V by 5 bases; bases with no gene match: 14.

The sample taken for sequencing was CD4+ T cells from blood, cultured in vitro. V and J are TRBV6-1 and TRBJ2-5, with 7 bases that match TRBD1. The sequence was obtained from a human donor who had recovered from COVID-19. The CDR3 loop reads CASSTLRDRGRETQYF. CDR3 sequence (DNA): TGTGCCAGCAGTACCCTCCGGGACAGAGGGCGGGAGACCCAGTACTTC.